One sample yielded the 3 T cell receptor beta chains listed below, sequenced in a study of blood T cell repertoires in COVID-19. TCRdb's copy holds only in-frame clones and misses some; the assay was immunoSEQ multiplex PCR. The table shows around 340,000 clones, with approximately 86% occurring only once. The material sequenced was PBMCs or T cells enriched from blood (not recorded which). Source of these receptors: a middle-aged woman with acute COVID-19.

The chain joins TRBV10-3 to TRBJ2-5, with D possibly matching TRBD1 (5 bases). Germline CDR1 is ENHRY and CDR2 is SYGVKD. V was clipped by 8 bases and J by 3 bases, with 16 bases between them. The CDR3 has 14 residues. The CDR3 DNA reads TGTGCCATCGGGGAAAAGGACAACAAAGAGACCCAGTACTTC. Translating gives CAIGEKDNKETQYF.

The CDR3: CASSQDRGQGQPQHF. The CDR3 DNA sequence: TGCGCCAGCAGCCAAGACAGGGGGCAGGGGCAGCCCCAGCATTTT. This chain connects TRBV4-1 to TRBJ1-5; 8 bases align to TRBD1. CDR3 length: 15 residues. With V trimmed by 0 bases and J by 7 bases, 5 bases remained unmatched. The germline V gene encodes CDR1 MGHRA and CDR2 YSYEKL.

The rearrangement links TRBV5-5 to TRBJ1-6, with D possibly being TRBD1 (6 bases). V lost 4 bases to trimming and J lost 11 bases, with 19 bases between them. CDR1 SGHKS and CDR2 YYEKEE come from the germline V gene (reference sequence). The CDR3 runs to 15 residues. CDR3 sequence reads: CASSAGAGDRTPLHF. The DNA for the CDR3 is TGTGCCAGCAGCGCGGGGGCAGGGGATCGGACACCCCTCCACTTT.